Listed below are T cell receptor beta chains from one sample, sequenced in a study of cytomegalovirus exposure and HLA in healthy donors. Produced via immunoSEQ multiplex PCR; TCRdb's table is partial and in-frame only. The repertoire holds 150,000 to 160,000 clones, with approximately 86% as singletons. Material for sequencing was PBMCs. Source of these receptors: a man between 18 and 29 years old in good health and CMV-seropositive. CDR3s include the opening cysteine and the closing phenylalanine or tryptophan. D genes are given only for firm matches. A row's size may be missing; if present it is once, few, many or a size class.

TRBJ1-2 TRBD1 TRBV5-8 once TGTGCCAGCAGCCAAGAACAGGGGGCCCTTTCCAACTATGGCTACACCTTC CASSQEQGALSNYGYTF
TRBJ1-6 TRBD1 TRBV5-1 . TGCGCCAGCAGCGAGAACAGGGGAGGATCACCCCTCCACTTT CASSENRGGSPLHF
TRBJ2-7 TRBD1 TRBV6-5 few TGTGCCAGCAGTAGAGGGGGACAGGGGGCCTACGAGCAGTACTTC CASSRGGQGAYEQYF
TRBJ2-1 TRBD1 TRBV7-6 . TGTGCCAGCAGCTTAGGGCGGGGACAGGGGGCTGCTGAGCAGTTCTTC CASSLGRGQGAAEQFF
TRBJ2-1 TRBD2 TRBV6-1 . TGTGCCAGCAGTGCCCTCAATCTAGCGGGAGATGTCAATGAGCAGTTCTTC CASSALNLAGDVNEQFF
TRBJ2-7 TRBD2 TRBV7-2 . TGTGCCAGCAGCTCCAACCTTAGCGGGGGGGATTACGAGCAGTACTTC CASSSNLSGGDYEQYF
TRBJ2-1 TRBD2 TRBV4-3 . TGCGCCAGCAGCCAAGATCACAGCGGGAGGGCCGCTTTCTTC CASSQDHSGRAAFF
TRBJ1-2 . TRBV19 . TGTGCCAGTACCCCTGGGGCACAAGGTGGCTACACCTTC CASTPGAQGGYTF
TRBJ2-3 . TRBV7-3 . TGTGCCAGCAGCTTAGGTCAGGGGACAGATACGCAGTATTTT CASSLGQGTDTQYF
TRBJ2-5 . TRBV5-1 . TGCGCCAGCAGCACGACAGGCCGCCAAGAGACCCAGTACTTC CASSTTGRQETQYF
TRBJ1-2 TRBD1 TRBV4-3 . TGCGCCAGCAGCCAATACGGACAGGGTACCTATGGCTACACCTTC CASSQYGQGTYGYTF
TRBJ2-2 . TRBV4-1 . TGCGCCAGCAGCCCGGGGGGCCTCAACACCGGGGAGCTGTTTTTT CASSPGGLNTGELFF
TRBJ1-5 . TRBV11-2 . TGTGCCAGCAGCCGACAGTCCAATCAGCCCCAGCATTTT CASSRQSNQPQHF
TRBJ2-7 . TRBV11-1 few TGTGCCAGCAGCGGAGCGGTGATCTACGAGCAGTACTTC CASSGAVIYEQYF
TRBJ2-1 . TRBV5-6 once TGTGCCAGCAGCTTTCGAGGGAGCTCCTACAATGAGCAGTTCTTC CASSFRGSSYNEQFF
TRBJ2-5 . TRBV27 . TGTGCCAGCAGGACCTCGGGACACCTTCAAGAGACCCAGTACTTC CASRTSGHLQETQYF
TRBJ2-2 . TRBV7-6 few TGTGCCAGCCGACTGGACTTGAACACCGGGGAGCTGTTTTTT CASRLDLNTGELFF
TRBJ2-7 TRBD2 TRBV6-4 . TGTGCCAGCAGTGACTTACGACTAGCGGGGTTATCCTACGAGCAGTACTTC CASSDLRLAGLSYEQYF
TRBJ2-1 . TRBV27 . TGTGCCAGCAGTGCTGGGACTGTTTTCAATGAGCAGTTCTTC CASSAGTVFNEQFF
TRBJ2-3 . TRBV18 . TGTGCCAGCAGACCGGGAGAGGATACGCAGTATTTT CASRPGEDTQYF
TRBJ2-7 TRBD2 TRBV6-5 . TGTGCCAGCAGTTACGAGCGGGGGGCCCCCTACGAGCAGTACTTC CASSYERGAPYEQYF
TRBJ1-2 . TRBV25-1 . TGTGCCAGCAGCTCCCCCAGTTATGGCTACACCTTC CASSSPSYGYTF
TRBJ1-4 . TRBV5-6 . TGTGCCAGCAGCTTGGGTCAGGGGCTGGGAAAACTGTTTTTT CASSLGQGLGKLFF
TRBJ2-3 . TRBV9 once TGTGCCAGCAGCCGGCGGGAAAGTCCAGATACGCAGTATTTT CASSRRESPDTQYF
TRBJ2-7 . TRBV11-2 . TGTGCCAGCAGCTTATACGGTGTCGGGGGTAAGGACGAGCAGTACTTC CASSLYGVGGKDEQYF
TRBJ2-1 TRBD2 TRBV5-4 . TGTGCCAGCAGACCTGGGACTAGCGGGAGGGCCAATGAGCAGTTCTTC CASRPGTSGRANEQFF
TRBJ2-5 TRBD2 TRBV9 . TGTGCCAGCAGCTCTAGCGGGGGGGCCCAAGAGACCCAGTACTTC CASSSSGGAQETQYF
TRBJ2-3 TRBD2 TRBV2 . TGTGCCAGCAGTGAACCTAGCGGGGTGATCACAGATACGCAGTATTTT CASSEPSGVITDTQYF
TRBJ1-6 . TRBV27 . TGTGCCAGCAGTTTGGGTCAGGGGAATTCACCCCTCCACTTT CASSLGQGNSPLHF
TRBJ1-4 . TRBV28 . TGTGCCAGCAGTTTTCGTCCGGATGAAAAACTGTTTTTT CASSFRPDEKLFF
TRBJ1-3 . TRBV9 . TGTGCCAGCAGCGTAGTCGCCGACAGCTACTCTGGAAACACCATATATTTT CASSVVADSYSGNTIYF